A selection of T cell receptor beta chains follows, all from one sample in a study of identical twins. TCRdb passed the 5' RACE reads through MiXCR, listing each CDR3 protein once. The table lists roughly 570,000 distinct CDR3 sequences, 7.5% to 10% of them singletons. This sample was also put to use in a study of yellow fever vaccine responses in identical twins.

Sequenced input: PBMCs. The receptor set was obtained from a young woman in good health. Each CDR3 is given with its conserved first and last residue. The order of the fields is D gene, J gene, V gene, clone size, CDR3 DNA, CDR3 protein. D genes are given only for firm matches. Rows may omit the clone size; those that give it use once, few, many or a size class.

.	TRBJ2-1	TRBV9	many	TGTGCCAGCAGCGTCCCTGACAGATACAATGAGCAGTTCTTC	CASSVPDRYNEQFF
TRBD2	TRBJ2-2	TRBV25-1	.	TGTGCCAGAGGACCCCGGACTAGCGGGAGGGCCTTTGACACCGGGGAGCTGTTTTTT	CARGPRTSGRAFDTGELFF
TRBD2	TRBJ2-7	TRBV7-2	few	TGTGCCAGCAGCTTACCAGCGGGGGGCTCCTACGAGCAGTACTTC	CASSLPAGGSYEQYF
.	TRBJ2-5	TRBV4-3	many	TGCGCCAGCAGCCAAGACAGCCAAGAGACCCAGTACTTC	CASSQDSQETQYF
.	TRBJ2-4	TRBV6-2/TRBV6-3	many	TGTGCCAGCGTATGGTCGGGGGCCAAAAACATTCAGTACTTC	CASVWSGAKNIQYF
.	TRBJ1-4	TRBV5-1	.	TGCGCCAGCAGCTCCATGACAGCAACTAATGAAAAACTGTTTTTT	CASSSMTATNEKLFF
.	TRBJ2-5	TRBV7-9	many	TGTGCCAGCAGCTACCTAGGGTTCCAAGAGACCCAGTACTTC	CASSYLGFQETQYF
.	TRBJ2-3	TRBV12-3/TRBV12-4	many	TGTGCCAGCAGTTCGAACGAGATTAGCACAGATACGCAGTATTTT	CASSSNEISTDTQYF
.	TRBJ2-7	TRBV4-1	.	TGCGCCAGCAGCCAAGCGGCAACCTACGAGCAGTACTTC	CASSQAATYEQYF
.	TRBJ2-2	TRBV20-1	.	TGCAGTGCTCCCGGAAAAGGGCTCACCGGGGAGCTGTTTTTT	CSAPGKGLTGELFF
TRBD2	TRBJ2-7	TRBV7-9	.	TGTGCCAGCAGCTTAGCTAGCGGGGCCACTAACAAATACGAGCAGTACTTC	CASSLASGATNKYEQYF
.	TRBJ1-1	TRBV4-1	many	TGCGCCAGCAGCCAAGGAATCAGGGGAAACACTGAAGCTTTCTTT	CASSQGIRGNTEAFF
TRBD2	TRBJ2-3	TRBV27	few	TGTGCCAGCAGCTCAGGACTAGCGGGAGATGCAGATACGCAGTATTTT	CASSSGLAGDADTQYF
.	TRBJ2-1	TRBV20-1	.	TGCAGTGCTAGAGATCGACAGTTCGGATCCGATGAGCAGTTCTTC	CSARDRQFGSDEQFF
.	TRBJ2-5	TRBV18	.	TGTGCCAGCCCACCACCGGATGGGCGGGAGACCCAGTACTTC	CASPPPDGRETQYF
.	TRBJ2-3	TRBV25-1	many	TGTGCCAGCAGTGAATCGGCGGGCCACACAGATACGCAGTATTTT	CASSESAGHTDTQYF
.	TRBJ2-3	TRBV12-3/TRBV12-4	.	TGTGCCAGCAGTCCCGCCTATAAGACGCAGTATTTT	CASSPAYKTQYF
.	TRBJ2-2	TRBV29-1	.	TGCAGCGTTAAGAAGAACACCGGGGAGCTGTTTTTT	CSVKKNTGELFF
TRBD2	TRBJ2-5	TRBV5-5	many	TGTGCCAGCAGCTCGGGGGGGGTCCTCTTCCAAGAGACCCAGTACTTC	CASSSGGVLFQETQYF
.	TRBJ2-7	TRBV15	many	TGTGCCACCAGCAGAGAGAGGGGCATAGGGGGTTACGAGCAGTACTTC	CATSRERGIGGYEQYF
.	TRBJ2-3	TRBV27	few	TGTGCCAGCAGTGAAAGCGGCAGGGGCCTATTCACAGATACGCAGTATTTT	CASSESGRGLFTDTQYF
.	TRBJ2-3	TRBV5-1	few	TGCGCCACCGGCCCGGGCCAAGGCTCAGATACGCAGTATTTT	CATGPGQGSDTQYF
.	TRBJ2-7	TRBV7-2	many	TGTGCCAGCAGCTTATCGGGAAATAGCGGCTACGAGCAGTACTTC	CASSLSGNSGYEQYF
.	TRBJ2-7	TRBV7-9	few	TGTGCCAGCAGTGACCGGGACATCTACGAGCAGTACTTC	CASSDRDIYEQYF
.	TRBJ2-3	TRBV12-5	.	TGTGCTAGTGGTTTAGACTCTGTCCTAGGCACAGATACGCAGTATTTT	CASGLDSVLGTDTQYF
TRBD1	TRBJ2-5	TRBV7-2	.	TGTGCCAGCAGCTTAGCACAGGGGGGTGTCCAGTACTTC	CASSLAQGGVQYF
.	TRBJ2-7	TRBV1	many	TGCACCAGCAGCCAAGAGTCCCTAGCGGGGGGGTACGAGCAGTACTTC	CTSSQESLAGGYEQYF
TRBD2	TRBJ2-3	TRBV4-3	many	TGCGCCAGCAGCCAAGGGGCGGGAGGGCCAGTCGATACGCAGTATTTT	CASSQGAGGPVDTQYF
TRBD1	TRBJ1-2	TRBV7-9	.	TGTGCCAGCAGCGATACAGGGGGTGACTATGGCTACACCTTC	CASSDTGGDYGYTF
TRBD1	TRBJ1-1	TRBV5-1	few	TGCGCCAGCAGCTTGGGAGGGGGCGCCGGCACTGAAGCTTTCTTT	CASSLGGGAGTEAFF
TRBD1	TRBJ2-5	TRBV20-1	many	TGCAGTGCTAGAGATGTCAGGACAGGGGACCAAGAGACCCAGTACTTC	CSARDVRTGDQETQYF
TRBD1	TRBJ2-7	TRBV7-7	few	TGTGCTAGCAGCAAGGACAGGGGATACGAGCAGTACTTC	CASSKDRGYEQYF
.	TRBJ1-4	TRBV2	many	TGTGCCAGCATCAGGCGGGTTAATGAAAAACTGTTTTTT	CASIRRVNEKLFF
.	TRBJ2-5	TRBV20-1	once	TGCAGTGCTAGAGGAACGGGCAGGTACCAAGAGACCCAGTACTTC	CSARGTGRYQETQYF
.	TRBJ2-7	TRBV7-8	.	TGTGCCAGCAGCTCAACCCGAGGCAGCTCCTACGAGCAGTACTTC	CASSSTRGSSYEQYF
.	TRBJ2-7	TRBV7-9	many	TGTGCCAGCAGCTTAGGGACACGCGAGCAGTACTTC	CASSLGTREQYF
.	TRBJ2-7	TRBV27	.	TGTGCCAGCAGTTTAGGAGACACTTTCGAGCAGTACTTC	CASSLGDTFEQYF
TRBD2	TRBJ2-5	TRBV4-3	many	TGCGCCAGCAGCCAAGCTAGCGGTGAAGAGACCCAGTACTTC	CASSQASGEETQYF
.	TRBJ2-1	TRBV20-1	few	TGCTGTGCTCCCCGGGTTTTAAGCTCCTACAATGAGCAGTTCTTC	CCAPRVLSSYNEQFF
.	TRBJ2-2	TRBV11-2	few	TGTGCCAGCAGCGTTATTCCAGGAACCGGGGAGCTGTTTTTT	CASSVIPGTGELFF